This TCR beta chain comes out of a study of cytomegalovirus exposure and HLA in healthy donors. Study-wide context: Sequencing of 150 million to 200 million T cells in an earlier analysis found some 100 million unique TCR beta sequences. General study findings and limits: The sole available immune exposure information was CMV serostatus.

The donors comprised healthy bone marrow donors. The PCR contained 60 Vbeta and 13 Jbeta primers. Some clones are missing from TCRdb's copy, which holds only in-frame ones; the method was immunoSEQ multiplex PCR. The table lists about 120,000 clones, about 78% of them singletons. This clone was seen more than once but under ten times. Its antigen is still unknown. Trimming removed 0 bases from V and 5 bases from J, with 13 bases in between. Germline values: CDR1 MNHEY, CDR2 SVGAGI. The CDR3 length is 15 residues. The sequence came from a young man in good health and CMV-seronegative. V usage is TRBV6-5 and J usage is TRBJ2-5; the D is unclear. Sample: PBMCs. This CDR3 is CASSYSIGPTETQYF. The CDR3 region has the DNA TGTGCCAGCAGTTACTCGATTGGGCCAACGGAGACCCAGTACTTC.